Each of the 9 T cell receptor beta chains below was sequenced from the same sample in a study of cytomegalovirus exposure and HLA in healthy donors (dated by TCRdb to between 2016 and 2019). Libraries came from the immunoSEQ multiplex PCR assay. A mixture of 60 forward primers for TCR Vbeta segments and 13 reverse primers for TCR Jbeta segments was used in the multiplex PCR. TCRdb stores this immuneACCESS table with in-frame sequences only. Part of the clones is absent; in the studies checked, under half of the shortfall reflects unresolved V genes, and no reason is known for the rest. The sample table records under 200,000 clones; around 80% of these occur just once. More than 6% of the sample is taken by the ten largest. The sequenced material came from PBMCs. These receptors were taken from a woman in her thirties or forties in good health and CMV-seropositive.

DNA of the CDR3: TGTGCCAGTAGTCCCGTAGCGGGGGCCTACAATGAGCAGTTCTTC. Translation gives CASSPVAGAYNEQFF. The J gene is TRBJ2-1, the V gene TRBV19, with TRBD2 identical over 9 bases. From germline, CDR1 is LNHDA and CDR2 SQIVND (reference sequence). This CDR3 is built from 15 residues. The trim removed 5 bases at V and 2 bases at J, leaving 4 bases unmatched. The whole variable domain, remainder taken from reference TRBV19 and TRBJ2-1, is DGGITQSPKYLFRKEGQNVTLSCEQNLNHDAMYWYRQDPGQGLRLIYYSQIVNDFQKGDIAEGYSVSREKKESFPLTVTSAQKNPTAFYLCASSPVAGAYNEQFFGPGTRLTVL.

CDR3 sequence (DNA): TGCGCCAGCAGCTTTCGATGGGGCGGGGGATTGAATGAGCAGTTCTTC. Protein: CASSFRWGGGLNEQFF. The chain is built from TRBV5-1 and TRBJ2-1; 7 bases agree with TRBD2. Trimming at V came to 2 bases and at J to 7 bases, leaving 12 bases not matched to a gene. This CDR3 is 16 amino acids long. The germline V gene has CDR1 SGHRS and CDR2 YFSETQ.

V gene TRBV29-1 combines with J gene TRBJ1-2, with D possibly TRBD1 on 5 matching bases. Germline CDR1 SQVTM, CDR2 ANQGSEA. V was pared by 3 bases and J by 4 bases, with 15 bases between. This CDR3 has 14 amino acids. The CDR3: CSVEVPGQVYGYTF. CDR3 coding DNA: TGCAGCGTTGAGGTGCCAGGGCAGGTCTATGGCTACACCTTC.

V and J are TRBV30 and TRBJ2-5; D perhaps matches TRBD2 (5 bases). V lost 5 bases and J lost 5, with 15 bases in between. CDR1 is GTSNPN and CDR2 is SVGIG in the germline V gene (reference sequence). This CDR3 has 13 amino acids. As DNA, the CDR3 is TGTGCCTGGGGAACTAGGTCTTGGGAGACCCAGTACTTC. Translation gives CAWGTRSWETQYF.

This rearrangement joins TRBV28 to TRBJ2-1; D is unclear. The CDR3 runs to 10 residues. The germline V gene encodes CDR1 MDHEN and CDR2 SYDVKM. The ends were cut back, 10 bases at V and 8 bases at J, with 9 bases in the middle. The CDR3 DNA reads TGTGCCACAGGCCAGTATGAGCAGTTCTTC. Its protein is CATGQYEQFF.

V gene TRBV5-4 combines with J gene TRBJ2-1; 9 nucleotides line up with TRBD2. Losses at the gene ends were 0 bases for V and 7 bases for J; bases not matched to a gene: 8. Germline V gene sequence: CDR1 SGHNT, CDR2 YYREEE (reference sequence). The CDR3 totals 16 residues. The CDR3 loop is CASSLDGLAGYNEQFF. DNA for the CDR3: TGTGCCAGCAGCTTGGATGGGCTAGCGGGGTATAATGAGCAGTTCTTC. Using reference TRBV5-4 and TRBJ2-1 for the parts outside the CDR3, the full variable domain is ETGVTQSPTHLIKTRGQQVTLRCSSQSGHNTVSWYQQALGQGPQFIFQYYREEENGRGNFPPRFSGLQFPNYSSELNVNALELDDSALYLCASSLDGLAGYNEQFFGPGTRLTVL.

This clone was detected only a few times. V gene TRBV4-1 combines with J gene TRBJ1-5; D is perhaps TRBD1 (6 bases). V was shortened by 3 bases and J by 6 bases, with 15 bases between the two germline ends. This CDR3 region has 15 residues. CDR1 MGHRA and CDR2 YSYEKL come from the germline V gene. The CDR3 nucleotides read TGCGCCAGCAGCCAGACCACAGGGTCGGCTCAGCCCCAGCATTTT. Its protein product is CASSQTTGSAQPQHF.

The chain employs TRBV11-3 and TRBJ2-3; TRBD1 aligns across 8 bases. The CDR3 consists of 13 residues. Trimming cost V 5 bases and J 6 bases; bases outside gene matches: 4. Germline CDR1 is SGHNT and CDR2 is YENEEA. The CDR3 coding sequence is TGTGCCAGCAGCATCACAGGGGGTGATACGCAGTATTTT. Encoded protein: CASSITGGDTQYF.

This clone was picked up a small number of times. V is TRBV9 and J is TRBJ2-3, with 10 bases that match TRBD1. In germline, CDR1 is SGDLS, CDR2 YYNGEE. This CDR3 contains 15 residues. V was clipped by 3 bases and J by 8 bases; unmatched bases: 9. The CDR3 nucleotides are TGTGCCAGCAGCGCTTCAGGACAGGGGGTCGGTACGCAGTATTTT. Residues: CASSASGQGVGTQYF.